A single sample is the source of the 10 T cell receptor beta chains below, sequenced in a study of vaccination effects on CD4 cells after COVID-19. Isolation of CD4+ T cells took place after around 10 days of culture. Using immunoSEQ multiplex PCR, the repertoire was profiled, and TCRdb retains in-frame clones only, with some absent. The data hold some 40,000 clones, with roughly 87% observed a single time. Antigen specificity for these receptors is unknown. This specimen was CD4+ T cells from PBMCs cultured without peptide, taken before COVID-19 vaccination. The receptor source for this set is a human donor who received a COVID-19 vaccine.

The chain is built from TRBV4-1 and TRBJ2-7; the D gene could be TRBD1 or TRBD2 (5 bases each). The germline V gene has CDR1 MGHRA and CDR2 YSYEKL. V was shortened by 0 bases and J by 4 bases, with 10 bases between the two germline ends. The CDR3 sequence is 14 residues long. DNA of the CDR3: TGCGCCAGCAGCCAAGATCCGGGGACGTACGAGCAGTACGTC. Protein sequence: CASSQDPGTYEQYV.

This clone was recorded once. The J gene is TRBJ2-2, the V gene TRBV13, with 9 bases identical to TRBD1. Germline CDR1 reads PRHDT; CDR2 reads FYEKMQ (reference sequence). J lost 1 base, V lost 5 bases, and 8 bases had no gene match. The CDR3 runs 17 residues. The CDR3 here is CASSPMRTGVNTGELFF. The CDR3 region has the DNA TGTGCCAGCAGCCCAATGCGGACAGGGGTGAACACCGGGGAGCTGTTTTTT.

A note on this clone: The junction differs from germline at one of its ends, possibly a read error. The CDR3 DNA reads TGTGCCAGCCGTGAAAGACCGGGACTCCGAAGAGTAACTAGCACGGGTGCAGATACGCAGTATTTT. Protein sequence: CASRERPGLRRVTSTGADTQYF. This chain joins TRBV2 and TRBJ2-3; D possibly corresponds to TRBD2 (6 bases). There are 22 residues in the CDR3. The germline V gene has CDR1 SNHLY and CDR2 FYNNEI.

The chain has TRBV18 and TRBJ2-2, with 8 bases identical to TRBD1. Trimming took 5 bases from V and 5 from J; bases not matched to a gene: 7. The CDR3 runs to 15 residues. Germline V gene sequence: CDR1 KGHSH, CDR2 LQKENI. The CDR3 nucleotides read TGTGCCAGCTCATGGACAGGGTCAGTAACCGGGGAGCTGTTTTTT. Translated: CASSWTGSVTGELFF.

In this sample, this clone turned up once. The rearrangement links TRBV5-5 to TRBJ2-3, with TRBD2 matching over 8 bases. The trim removed 4 bases at V and 2 bases at J, leaving 12 bases unmatched. The CDR3 covers 17 residues. Germline CDR1 reads SGHKS; CDR2 reads YYEKEE (reference sequence). The CDR3 DNA sequence: TGTGCCAGCAGCCCACTCATCGGGGGGGTTTACACAGATACGCAGTATTTT. Protein: CASSPLIGGVYTDTQYF. The full variable domain, completed using reference TRBV5-5 and TRBJ2-3, is DAGVTQSPTHLIKTRGQQVTLRCSPISGHKSVSWYQQVLGQGPQFIFQYYEKEERGRGNFPDRFSARQFPNYSSELNVNALLLGDSALYLCASSPLIGGVYTDTQYFGPGTRLTVL.

The rearrangement links TRBV7-2 to TRBJ1-1; maybe TRBD1 (6 bases). CDR1 and CDR2 (germline): SGHTA, FQGNSA. CDR3 size: 13 residues. The V end lost 5 bases, the J end lost 12 bases, and 19 bases lay between the germline ends. The CDR3 region is CASSARTASETFF. Here the CDR3 DNA reads TGTGCCAGCAGCGCCAGGACAGCGAGCGAGACTTTCTTT. Drawing the rest from reference TRBV7-2 and TRBJ1-1, the complete variable domain is GAGVSQSPSNKVTEKGKDVELRCDPISGHTALYWYRQSLGQGLEFLIYFQGNSAPDKSGLPSDRFSAERTGGSVSTLTIQRTQQEDSAVYLCASSARTASETFFGQGTRLTVV.

The table lists this clone with a few counts. The rearrangement links TRBV9 to TRBJ1-2, with 8 bases that match TRBD1. The CDR3 contains 16 residues. The junction had 16 bases not matched to a gene; V was cut back by 4 bases and J by 8 bases. Germline V gene sequence: CDR1 SGDLS, CDR2 YYNGEE. The CDR3 DNA sequence: TGTGCCAGCAGCTCCGGACAGGGTTACATTCATGAAGGCTACACCTTC. Residues: CASSSGQGYIHEGYTF.

The CDR3 region has the DNA TGTGCCAGCAGTCCCCTAGCGACCGGGGAGCTGTTTTTT. It codes for CASSPLATGELFF. This chain links TRBV6-5 with TRBJ2-2, with D perhaps matching TRBD2 (6 bases). V lost 5 bases and J 5 bases, leaving 9 bases between the germline ends. CDR3 length: 13 amino acids. Germline V gene data show CDR1 as MNHEY and CDR2 as SVGAGI.

This clone appeared a single time. This chain connects TRBV5-4 to TRBJ2-5; D gene uncertain. Trimming stripped 0 bases from V and 6 bases from J, with 9 bases between. The CDR3 totals 13 residues. CDR1 is SGHNT and CDR2 is YYREEE in the germline V gene (reference sequence). CDR3 sequence: CASSLDSEKTQYF. The CDR3 nucleotides are TGTGCCAGCAGCTTGGACTCTGAAAAGACCCAGTACTTC.

The chain links TRBV4-3 to TRBJ1-3; no reliable D call. The V end lost 1 base, the J end lost 0 bases, and 4 bases lay between the germline ends. The germline V gene has CDR1 LGHNA and CDR2 YSLEER. The CDR3 runs to 14 residues. The chain's CDR3 is CASSQGFSGNTIYF. The CDR3 DNA is TGCGCCAGCAGCCAAGGCTTCTCTGGAAACACCATATATTTT.